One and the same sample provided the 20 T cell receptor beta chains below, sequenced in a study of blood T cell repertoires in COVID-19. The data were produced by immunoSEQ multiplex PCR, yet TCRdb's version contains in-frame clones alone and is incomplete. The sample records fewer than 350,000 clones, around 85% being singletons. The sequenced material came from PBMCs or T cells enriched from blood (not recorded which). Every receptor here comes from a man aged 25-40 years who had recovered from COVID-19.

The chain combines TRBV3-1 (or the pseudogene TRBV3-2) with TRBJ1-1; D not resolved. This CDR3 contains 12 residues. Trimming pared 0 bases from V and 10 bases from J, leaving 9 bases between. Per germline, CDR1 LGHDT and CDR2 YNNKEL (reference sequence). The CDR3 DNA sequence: TGTGCCAGCAGCCAAGAAAACTTCGTAGCTTTCTTT. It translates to CASSQENFVAFF.

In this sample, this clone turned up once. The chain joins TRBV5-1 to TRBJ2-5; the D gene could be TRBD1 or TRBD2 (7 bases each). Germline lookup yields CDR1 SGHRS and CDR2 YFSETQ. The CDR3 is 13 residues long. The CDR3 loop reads CPTRGGDEETQYF. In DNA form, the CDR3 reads TGCCCCACCAGGGGGGGGGATGAAGAGACCCAGTACTTC.

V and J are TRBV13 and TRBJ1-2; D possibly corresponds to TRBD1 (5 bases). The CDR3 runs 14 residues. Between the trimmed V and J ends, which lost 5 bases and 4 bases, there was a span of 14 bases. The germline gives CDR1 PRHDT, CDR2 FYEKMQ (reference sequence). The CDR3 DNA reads TGTGCCAGCAGCACGCGGGGGGAGATCTATGGCTACACCTTC. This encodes CASSTRGEIYGYTF.

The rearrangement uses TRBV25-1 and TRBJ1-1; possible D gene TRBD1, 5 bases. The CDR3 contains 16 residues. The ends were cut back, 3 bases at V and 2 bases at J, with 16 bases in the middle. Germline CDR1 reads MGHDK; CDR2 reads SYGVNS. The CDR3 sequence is CASSEGVGRGNTEAFF. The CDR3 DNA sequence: TGTGCCAGCAGTGAGGGCGTAGGGAGGGGAAACACTGAAGCTTTCTTT. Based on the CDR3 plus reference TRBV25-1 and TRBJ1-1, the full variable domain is EADIYQTPRYLVIGTGKKITLECSQTMGHDKMYWYQQDPGMELHLIHYSYGVNSTEKGDLSSESTVSRIRTEHFPLTLESARPSHTSQYLCASSEGVGRGNTEAFFGQGTRLTVV.

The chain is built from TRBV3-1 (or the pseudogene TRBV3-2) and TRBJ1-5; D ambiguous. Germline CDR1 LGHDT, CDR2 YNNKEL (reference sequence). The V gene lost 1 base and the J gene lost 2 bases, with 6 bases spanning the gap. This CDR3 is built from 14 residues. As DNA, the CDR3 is TGTGCCAGCAGCCAAGCCATAGGCAATCAGCCCCAGCATTTT. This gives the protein CASSQAIGNQPQHF.

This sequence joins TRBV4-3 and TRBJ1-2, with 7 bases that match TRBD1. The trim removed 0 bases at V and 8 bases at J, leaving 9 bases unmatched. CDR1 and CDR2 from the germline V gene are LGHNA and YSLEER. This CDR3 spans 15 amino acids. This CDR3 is CASSQDFAGGGGYTF. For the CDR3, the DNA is TGCGCCAGCAGCCAAGATTTTGCAGGGGGAGGCGGCTACACCTTC.

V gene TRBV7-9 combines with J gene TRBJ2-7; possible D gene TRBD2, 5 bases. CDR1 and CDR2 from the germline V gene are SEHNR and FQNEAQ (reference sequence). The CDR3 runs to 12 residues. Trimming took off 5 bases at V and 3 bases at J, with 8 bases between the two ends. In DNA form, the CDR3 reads TGTGCCAGCAGCAGACGGGGCTACGAGCAGTACTTC. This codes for CASSRRGYEQYF.

CDR3 region: CASRIGQTNTGELFF. The CDR3, as DNA: TGTGCCAGCAGGATCGGACAGACCAACACCGGGGAGCTGTTTTTT. The genes are TRBV2 and TRBJ2-2; maybe TRBD1 (6 bases). The CDR3 is made up of 15 amino acids. Deletions cut 6 bases from V and 2 bases from J, with 13 bases between. CDR1 is SNHLY and CDR2 is FYNNEI in the germline V gene.

CDR3 DNA sequence: TGTGCCAGCAGCCTCGGGACTAGCGGGGGGGGGAATGAGCAGTTCTTC. Its protein product is CASSLGTSGGGNEQFF. V gene TRBV3-1 (or the pseudogene TRBV3-2) combines with J gene TRBJ2-1, with 16 positions matching TRBD2. The V gene's germline CDR1 is LGHDT and CDR2 YNNKEL (reference sequence). This CDR3 has 16 residues. The V gene end was trimmed by 4 bases and the J gene end by 7 bases; junction bases not matched to a gene: 4.

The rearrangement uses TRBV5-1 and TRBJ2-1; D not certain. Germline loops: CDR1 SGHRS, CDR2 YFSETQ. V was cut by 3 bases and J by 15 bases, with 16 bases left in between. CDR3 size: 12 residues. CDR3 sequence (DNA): TGCGCCAGCAGCTCACATATTTCTTCCCCGTTCTTC. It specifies CASSSHISSPFF.

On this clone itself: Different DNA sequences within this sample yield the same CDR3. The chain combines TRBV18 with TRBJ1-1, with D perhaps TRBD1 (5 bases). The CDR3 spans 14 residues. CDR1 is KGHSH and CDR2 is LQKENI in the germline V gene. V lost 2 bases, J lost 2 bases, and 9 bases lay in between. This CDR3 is CASSPRGLNTEAFF. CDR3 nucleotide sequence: TGTGCCAGCTCACCAAGGGGATTAAACACTGAAGCTTTCTTT.

CDR3 region: CASSPGRGLLFRSTDTQYF. The CDR3 DNA reads TGTGCCAGCAGCCCCGGGAGGGGGCTTCTATTTCGGAGCACAGATACGCAGTATTTT. V usage is TRBV7-3 and J usage is TRBJ2-3; maybe TRBD2 (8 bases). V was cut by 5 bases and J by 0 bases, with 24 bases left in between. The CDR3 length is 19 residues. Germline values: CDR1 SGHTA, CDR2 FQGTGA.

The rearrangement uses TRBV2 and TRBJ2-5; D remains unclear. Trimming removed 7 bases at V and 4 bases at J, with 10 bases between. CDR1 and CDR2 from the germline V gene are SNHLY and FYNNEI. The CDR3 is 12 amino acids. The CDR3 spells CASNSDTETQYF. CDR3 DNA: TGTGCCAGCAATTCAGACACAGAGACCCAGTACTTC.

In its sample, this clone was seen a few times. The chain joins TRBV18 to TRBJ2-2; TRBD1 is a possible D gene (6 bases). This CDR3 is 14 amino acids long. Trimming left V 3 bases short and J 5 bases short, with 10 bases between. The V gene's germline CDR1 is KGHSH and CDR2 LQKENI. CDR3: CASSPNTGTGELFF. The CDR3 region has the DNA TGTGCCAGCTCACCGAATACAGGGACCGGGGAGCTGTTTTTT.

CDR3 sequence reads: CASSRDMNEKLFF. The CDR3, as DNA: TGTGCCAGCTCACGAGACATGAATGAAAAACTGTTTTTT. V usage is TRBV18 and J usage is TRBJ1-4; D remains ambiguous. CDR3 length equals 13 residues. The V end was cut by 4 bases, the J end by 5 bases, with 8 bases between. The germline gives CDR1 KGHSH, CDR2 LQKENI.

The CDR3 loop is CASSFQEVGELFF. CDR3 DNA: TGTGCCAGCAGTTTCCAGGAGGTCGGGGAGCTGTTTTTT. This chain connects TRBV12-3 or TRBV12-4 to TRBJ2-2, with a weak D call TRBD2 (5 bases). The CDR3 consists of 13 residues. Trimming cost V 3 bases and J 7 bases, with 9 bases left between them.

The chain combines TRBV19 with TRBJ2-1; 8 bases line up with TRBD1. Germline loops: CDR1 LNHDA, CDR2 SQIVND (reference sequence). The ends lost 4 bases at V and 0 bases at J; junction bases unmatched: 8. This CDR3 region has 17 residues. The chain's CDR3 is CASSKRTGPSSYNEQFF. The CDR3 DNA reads TGTGCCAGTAGTAAACGGACAGGGCCTAGCTCCTACAATGAGCAGTTCTTC. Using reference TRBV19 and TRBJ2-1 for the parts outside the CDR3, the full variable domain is DGGITQSPKYLFRKEGQNVTLSCEQNLNHDAMYWYRQDPGQGLRLIYYSQIVNDFQKGDIAEGYSVSREKKESFPLTVTSAQKNPTAFYLCASSKRTGPSSYNEQFFGPGTRLTVL.

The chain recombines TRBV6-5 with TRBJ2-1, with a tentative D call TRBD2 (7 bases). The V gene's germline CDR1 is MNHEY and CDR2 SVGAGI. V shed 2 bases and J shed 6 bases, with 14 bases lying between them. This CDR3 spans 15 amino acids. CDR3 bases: TGTGCCAGCAGTTACCCGGGGGGCCGGGCCAATGAGCAGTTCTTC. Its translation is CASSYPGGRANEQFF.

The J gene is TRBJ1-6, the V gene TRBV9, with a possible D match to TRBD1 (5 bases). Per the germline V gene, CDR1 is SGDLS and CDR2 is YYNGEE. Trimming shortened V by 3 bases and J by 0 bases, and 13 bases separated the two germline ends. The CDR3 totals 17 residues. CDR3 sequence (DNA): TGTGCCAGCAGCGGGGGGGTAGGAGGCTCCTATAATTCACCCCTCCACTTT. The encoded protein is CASSGGVGGSYNSPLHF.

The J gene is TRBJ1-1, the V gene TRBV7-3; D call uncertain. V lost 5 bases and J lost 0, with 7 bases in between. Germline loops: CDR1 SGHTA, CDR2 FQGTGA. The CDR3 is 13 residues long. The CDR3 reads CASSTTMNTEAFF. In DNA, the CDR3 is TGTGCCAGCAGCACTACTATGAACACTGAAGCTTTCTTT.